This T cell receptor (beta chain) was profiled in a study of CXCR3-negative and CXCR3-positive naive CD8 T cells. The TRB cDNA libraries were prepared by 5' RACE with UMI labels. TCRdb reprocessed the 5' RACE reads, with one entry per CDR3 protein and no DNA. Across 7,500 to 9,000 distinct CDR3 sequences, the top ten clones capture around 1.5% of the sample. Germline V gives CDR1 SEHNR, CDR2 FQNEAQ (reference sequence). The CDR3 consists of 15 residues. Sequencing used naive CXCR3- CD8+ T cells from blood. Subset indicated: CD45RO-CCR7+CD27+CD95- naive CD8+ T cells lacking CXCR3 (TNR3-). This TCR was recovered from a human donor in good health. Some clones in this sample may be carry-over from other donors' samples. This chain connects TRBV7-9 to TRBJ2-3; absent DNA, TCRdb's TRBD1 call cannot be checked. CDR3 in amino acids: CASTYPPLSTDTQYF.